Below, 21 T cell receptor beta chains from the same sample are listed, as sequenced in a study of blood T cells in healthy people across ages. A second roughly 6 to 12 cycle PCR used barcoded and J-beta primers. Each CDR3 protein gets one entry after TCRdb re-called the 5' RACE reads with MiXCR. The sample comprises some 880,000 distinct CDR3 sequences, 35% to 40% of which are singletons, and 10% to 15% rests with the top ten. The sequenced material came from blood. Receptors originate from a man younger than 35 in good health.

A few counts support this clonotype. The chain uses TRBV12-3 or TRBV12-4 and TRBJ2-5, with D uncertain. The CDR3 loop spans 13 amino acids. V was shortened by 4 bases and J by 3 bases, with 9 bases between the two germline ends. The CDR3 DNA reads TGTGCCAGCAGTTCGGCAGAGAAAGAGACCCAGTACTTC. Translating gives CASSSAEKETQYF.

V and J are TRBV12-3 or TRBV12-4 and TRBJ1-6; TRBD1 agrees at 7 bases. CDR3 length: 16 residues. V lost 3 bases to trimming and J lost 9 bases; unmatched junction nucleotides: 11. CDR3 residues: CASSFGIGGGGSPLHF. The CDR3 DNA is TGTGCCAGCAGTTTTGGAATAGGGGGCGGGGGTTCACCCCTCCACTTT.

CDR3 protein: CSAGTFQETQYF. In nucleotides, the CDR3 is TGCAGTGCCGGGACTTTCCAAGAGACCCAGTACTTC. This chain uses TRBV20-1 with TRBJ2-5; maybe TRBD2 (6 bases). CDR1 is DFQATT, CDR2 SNEGSKA, per germline (reference sequence). The V end was cut by 6 bases, the J end by 1 base, with 9 bases between. There are 12 residues in the CDR3.

This clonotype was observed many times. This chain uses TRBV4-3 with TRBJ2-3, with D perhaps assigned TRBD1 or TRBD2 (5 bases each). V gave up 0 bases and J gave up 1 base, with 14 bases separating them. The CDR3 has 17 amino acids. The germline V gene encodes CDR1 LGHNA and CDR2 YSLEER. CDR3 loop: CASSQDWDGAGTDTQYF. The DNA of the CDR3 is TGCGCCAGCAGCCAAGACTGGGACGGGGCAGGCACAGATACGCAGTATTTT.

This clonotype turned up a few times. The rearrangement links TRBV9 to TRBJ1-1, with a possible D match to TRBD1 (6 bases). The CDR3 length is 13 residues. The germline gives CDR1 SGDLS, CDR2 YYNGEE. With 3 bases removed from V and 2 bases from J, the gap between germline ends came to 8 bases. In DNA form, the CDR3 reads TGTGCCAGCAGCGAGGGGGACAACACTGAAGCTTTCTTT. It specifies CASSEGDNTEAFF.

This clonotype has just a few counts. The chain recombines TRBV29-1 with TRBJ1-1, with D hard to call. Germline V lookup: CDR1 SQVTM, CDR2 ANQGSEA. V was pared by 5 bases and J by 1 base, with 5 bases between. The CDR3 contains 11 residues. CDR3 bases: TGCAGCGTTTCGGCGAACACTGAAGCTTTCTTT. Its protein is CSVSANTEAFF.

In this sample, this clonotype turned up a few times. The gene calls are TRBV29-1 and TRBJ1-4; no definite D call. V lost 6 bases to trimming and J lost 4 bases, with 12 bases between them. The CDR3 consists of 13 residues. Germline loops: CDR1 SQVTM, CDR2 ANQGSEA. The chain's CDR3 is CSVRNRLNEKLFF. The CDR3 DNA sequence: TGCAGCGTCAGAAATCGACTTAATGAAAAACTGTTTTTT.

For this clonotype: One junction end disagrees with the germline gene, perhaps due to a read error. V usage is TRBV12-3 or TRBV12-4 and J usage is TRBJ2-1; weak D call: TRBD1 (5 bases). This CDR3 has 15 amino acids. This CDR3 reads CASSSALGQGNEQFF. The CDR3 DNA follows: TGTGCCAGCAGTTCAGCGCTAGGGCAGGGCAATGAGCAGTTTTTC.

Details on this clonotype: One end of the junction fails to match germline, which may point to a read error. The rearrangement joins TRBV29-1 to TRBJ2-7; perhaps TRBD1 as D (6 bases). The CDR3 spans 11 residues. The germline V gene has CDR1 SQVTM and CDR2 ANQGSEA. CDR3 coding DNA: TGCGGCGTTAGACAGGTCTACGAGCAGTACTTC. Amino acid sequence: CGVRQVYEQYF.

The chain uses TRBV2 and TRBJ2-1; 8 nucleotides line up with TRBD1. With 8 bases clipped from V and 13 bases from J, the junction kept 7 bases outside the gene matches. CDR1 is SNHLY, CDR2 FYNNEI, per germline. CDR3 size: 11 residues. CDR3 DNA: TGTGCCAGCCGGTTAGGGACAGGACAGTTCTTC. Residues: CASRLGTGQFF.

The V gene is TRBV12-3 or TRBV12-4, the J gene TRBJ1-3; D is uncertain. Trimming left V 2 bases short and J 0 bases short, with 11 bases between. The CDR3 loop spans 16 amino acids. CDR3 in amino acids: CASSLTVFTSGNTIYF. As DNA, the CDR3 is TGTGCCAGCAGTTTAACGGTGTTTACCTCTGGAAACACCATATATTTT.

The chain is built from TRBV13 and TRBJ1-6, with unresolved D. V was cut by 7 bases and J by 0 bases, with 19 bases left in between. The CDR3 is made up of 18 amino acids. CDR1 PRHDT and CDR2 FYEKMQ come from the germline V gene (reference sequence). The chain's CDR3 is CASNLVDGVSSYNSPLHF. In DNA, the CDR3 is TGTGCCAGCAACCTAGTAGACGGTGTAAGCTCCTATAATTCACCCCTCCACTTT.

The rearrangement links TRBV6-5 to TRBJ1-5; D might be TRBD1 (6 bases). V dropped 4 bases and J dropped 1 base, with 11 bases sitting between them. Germline-derived CDR1 and CDR2 are MNHEY and SVGAGI. This CDR3 is built from 15 residues. Here the CDR3 reads CASSSSTGSNQPQHF. CDR3 sequence (DNA): TGTGCCAGCAGTTCTTCCACAGGGAGCAATCAGCCCCAGCATTTT.

Worth noting for this clonotype: With a much larger clone just one base away, this may be a read error. The chain carries TRBV29-1 and TRBJ2-3; either TRBD1 or TRBD2 may supply D (6 bases each). The CDR3 sequence is 13 residues long. The V gene's germline CDR1 is SQVTM and CDR2 ANQGSEA. The CDR3, as DNA: TGCAGCGCCGGACCGGGGGACACAGGTACGCAGTATTTT. It is translated as CSAGPGDTGTQYF.

The CDR3 protein is CASSTRKGTYEQYF. CDR3 coding DNA: TGTGCCAGCAGTACCCGAAAGGGAACCTACGAGCAGTACTTC. This chain links TRBV12-3 or TRBV12-4 with TRBJ2-7; D not resolved. CDR3 size: 14 residues. V lost 5 bases, J lost 2 bases, and 13 bases lay in between.

The V call is TRBV12-3 or TRBV12-4, the J call TRBJ1-5; a possible D gene is TRBD1 (6 bases). The CDR3 has 15 residues. V was trimmed by 3 bases and J by 2 bases, leaving 11 bases between them. The CDR3 is CASSFQGLGNQPQHF. CDR3 bases: TGTGCCAGCAGTTTTCAGGGGTTAGGCAATCAGCCCCAGCATTTT.

This chain uses TRBV5-6 with TRBJ2-3, with D hard to call. The germline gives CDR1 SGHDT, CDR2 YYEEEE. V lost 4 bases and J lost 0, with 18 bases in between. The CDR3 has 17 residues. The CDR3 DNA is TGTGCCAGCAGCCCCTCCGGTTTTGCCTATAGCACAGATACGCAGTATTTT. This translates into CASSPSGFAYSTDTQYF.

The rearrangement joins TRBV3-1 to TRBJ2-5, with D maybe TRBD2 (6 bases). CDR3 size: 14 residues. Deletions cut 4 bases from V and 5 bases from J, with 14 bases between. The germline V gene encodes CDR1 LGHDT and CDR2 YNNKEL (reference sequence). The DNA of the CDR3 is TGTGCCAGCAGCCCTAGGGAGGTAGGGGAGACCCAGTACTTC. Translated: CASSPREVGETQYF.

As regards this clonotype: A single base separates this from a much larger clone, so it may be a read error. The genes are TRBV15 and TRBJ2-4, with 8 bases identical to TRBD1. The germline V gene has CDR1 LNHNV and CDR2 YYDKDF (reference sequence). The CDR3 sequence is 13 residues long. DNA for the CDR3: TGTGCCACAGGACAGGGAAATTTTTACGAGCAGGACTTC. Encoded protein: CATGQGNFYEQDF.

This clonotype showed up many times. The chain has TRBV7-8 and TRBJ2-7, with D hard to call. The germline gives CDR1 SGHVS, CDR2 FQNEAQ. This CDR3 has 14 amino acids. V was clipped by 2 bases and J by 0 bases, with 8 bases between them. CDR3 sequence reads: CASSLPGLSYEQYF. The CDR3 DNA follows: TGTGCCAGCAGCTTACCAGGCCTCTCCTACGAGCAGTACTTC.

In its sample, this clonotype was seen many times. The genes are TRBV12-3 or TRBV12-4 and TRBJ2-1; tentatively, D is TRBD1 (6 bases). V lost 2 bases to trimming and J lost 9 bases, with 11 bases between them. The length of the CDR3 is 13 residues. Here the CDR3 DNA reads TGTGCCAGCAGTTTAAGGGGGTCGGCTGAGCAGTTCTTC. Translation gives CASSLRGSAEQFF.